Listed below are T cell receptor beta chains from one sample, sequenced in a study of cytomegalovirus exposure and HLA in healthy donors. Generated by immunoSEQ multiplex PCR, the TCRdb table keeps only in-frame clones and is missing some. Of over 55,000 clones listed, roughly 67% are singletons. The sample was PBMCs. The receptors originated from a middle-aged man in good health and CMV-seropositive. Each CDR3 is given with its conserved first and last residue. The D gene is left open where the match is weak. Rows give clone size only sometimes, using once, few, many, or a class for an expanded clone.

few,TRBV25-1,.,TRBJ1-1,TGTGCCAGCAGTGATTGGGTCCTGCCGGGAGAAGCTTTCTTT,CASSDWVLPGEAFF
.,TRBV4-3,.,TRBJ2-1,TGCGCCAGCAGCCTATTGGAGGGCTCCTACAATGAGCAGTTCTTC,CASSLLEGSYNEQFF
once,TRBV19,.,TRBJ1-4,TGTGCCAGTAGTGCGTCAACTAATGAAAAACTGTTTTTT,CASSASTNEKLFF
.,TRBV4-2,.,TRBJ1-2,TGTGCCAGCAGCCAGGCCTCAGAGGGCGGCTATGGCTACACCTTC,CASSQASEGGYGYTF
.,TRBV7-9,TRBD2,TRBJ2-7,TGTGCCAGCAGCTTCGGCGGGAGTTACGAGCAGTACTTC,CASSFGGSYEQYF
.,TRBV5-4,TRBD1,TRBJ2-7,TGTGCCAGCAGCCTTCAGGGGGCGCCCACATCCTACGAGCAGTACTTC,CASSLQGAPTSYEQYF
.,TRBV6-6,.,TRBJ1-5,TGTGCCAGCAGCCGACCGACAAATAGCAATCAGCCCCAGCATTTT,CASSRPTNSNQPQHF
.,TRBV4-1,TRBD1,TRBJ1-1,TGCGCCAGCAGCCAAGATGTAACAGGGGGCACTGAAGCTTTCTTT,CASSQDVTGGTEAFF
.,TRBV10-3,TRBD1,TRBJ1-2,TGTGCCATCGGGGGGACGAAGACAGGGTACGGCTACACCTTC,CAIGGTKTGYGYTF
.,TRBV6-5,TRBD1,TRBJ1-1,TGTGCCAGCAGTACGGGACAGGCCACCGAGGAAGCTTTCTTT,CASSTGQATEEAFF